The 12 T cell receptor beta chains below all came from one sample that was sequenced in a study of blood T cell repertoires in COVID-19. Profiled with immunoSEQ multiplex PCR; TCRdb holds only in-frame clones, not every one. This table holds fewer than 70,000 clones, around 90% found once. The specimen was peripheral blood. The receptor set was obtained from a woman of 80 years or more with active COVID-19.

The genes are TRBV28 and TRBJ1-2; 12 nucleotides match TRBD1. Trimming took 6 bases from V and 3 from J; bases not matched to a gene: 11. Germline V gives CDR1 MDHEN, CDR2 SYDVKM. This CDR3 is built from 17 residues. DNA of the CDR3: TGTGCCAGCAGCCGCCCAGGGACAGGGGGCGCCGACTATGGCTACACCTTC. It codes for CASSRPGTGGADYGYTF.

The chain combines TRBV14 with TRBJ2-7; D is unresolved. The CDR3 contains 15 residues. Germline lookup yields CDR1 SGHDN and CDR2 FVKESK. V was trimmed by 0 bases and J by 6 bases, leaving 15 bases between them. CDR3 amino acids: CASSQDSLRASEQYF. CDR3 nucleotide sequence: TGTGCCAGCAGCCAAGATTCGTTGAGAGCTAGCGAGCAGTACTTC.

This chain joins TRBV6-1 and TRBJ2-1, with TRBD2 matching over 11 bases. The CDR3 consists of 16 residues. V was pared by 4 bases and J by 4 bases, with 6 bases of the junction left unmatched. CDR1 is MNHNS, CDR2 SASEGT, per germline. The chain's CDR3 is CASSVEGLAVYNEQFF. The DNA of the CDR3 is TGTGCCAGCAGTGTAGAGGGACTAGCGGTTTACAATGAGCAGTTCTTC.

This chain links TRBV6-5 with TRBJ1-1; 8 bases fit TRBD1. J lost 4 bases, V lost 5 bases, and 9 bases had no gene match. The CDR3 loop spans 15 amino acids. Germline assignment: CDR1 MNHEY and CDR2 SVGAGI. DNA for the CDR3: TGTGCCAGCAGTCGAGGACAGGGAGGTGGCACTGAAGCTTTCTTT. This codes for CASSRGQGGGTEAFF.

This clone was recorded only once. The V and J genes are TRBV10-1 and TRBJ2-3, with D possibly matching TRBD2 (6 bases). Germline V gene lookup returns CDR1 WNHNN and CDR2 SYGVQD (reference sequence). The CDR3 extends over 16 amino acids. V shed 10 bases and J shed 1 base, with 21 bases lying between them. The CDR3 region has the DNA TGCGCCACCTACCAAAGCCGGGGAGGTGGCACAGATACGCAGTATTTT. This sequence encodes CATYQSRGGGTDTQYF.

J is TRBJ2-3 and V is TRBV18; TRBD1 aligns across 7 bases. The CDR3 contains 15 residues. The J segment lost 0 bases and the V segment lost 3 bases, leaving 3 bases of the junction unmatched. The germline gives CDR1 KGHSH, CDR2 LQKENI. In nucleotides, the CDR3 is TGTGCCAGCTCACCTGGGACAGTTAGCACAGATACGCAGTATTTT. Protein sequence: CASSPGTVSTDTQYF. The complete variable domain, with remaining parts taken from reference TRBV18 and TRBJ2-3, reads NAGVMQNPRHLVRRRGQEARLRCSPMKGHSHVYWYRQLPEEGLKFMVYLQKENIIDESGMPKERFSAEFPKEGPSILRIQQVVRGDSAAYFCASSPGTVSTDTQYFGPGTRLTVL.

The chain is built from TRBV27 and TRBJ2-7; no definite D call. The CDR3 consists of 12 residues. Germline V CDR1 and CDR2: MNHEY, SMNVEV (reference sequence). The V end was cut by 5 bases, the J end by 9 bases, with 14 bases between. The DNA for the CDR3 is TGTGCCAGCAGTGTCACCGGCGGCGGGCAGTACTTC. The encoded protein is CASSVTGGGQYF.

The rearrangement links TRBV7-9 to TRBJ1-6; 9 bases are a match to TRBD1. This CDR3 has 18 residues. J lost 0 bases, V lost 5 bases, and 8 bases had no gene match. Looked up from germline, CDR1 is SEHNR and CDR2 is FQNEAQ (reference sequence). DNA of the CDR3: TGTGCCAGCAGCGCCGACAGGGGGGGGATCTCCTATAATTCACCCCTCCACTTT. This gives the protein CASSADRGGISYNSPLHF.

The rearrangement uses TRBV4-1 and TRBJ1-6; TRBD1 agrees at 12 bases. The V and J ends lost 0 bases and 5 bases, in that order; junction bases with no gene match: 8. Germline V CDR1 and CDR2: MGHRA, YSYEKL. The CDR3 runs 19 residues. The CDR3 sequence: CASSQDFGTGGAHNSPLHF. CDR3 DNA: TGCGCCAGCAGCCAAGATTTTGGGACAGGGGGCGCCCATAATTCACCCCTCCACTTT.

The DNA of the CDR3 is TGTGCCAGCAGCTCCGGTGGTGTGAGAGGCACTGAAGCTTTCTTT. Encoded protein: CASSSGGVRGTEAFF. The V and J genes are TRBV13 and TRBJ1-1, with D uncertain. Germline loops: CDR1 PRHDT, CDR2 FYEKMQ (reference sequence). This CDR3 is 15 amino acids long. V was trimmed by 4 bases and J by 4 bases, leaving 16 bases between them. The full variable domain, rest sourced from reference TRBV13 and TRBJ1-1, is AAGVIQSPRHLIKEKRETATLKCYPIPRHDTVYWYQQGPGQDPQFLISFYEKMQSDKGSIPDRFSAQQFSDYHSELNMSSLELGDSALYFCASSSGGVRGTEAFFGQGTRLTVV.

The gene calls are TRBV27 and TRBJ1-1, with D possibly TRBD1 on 5 matching bases. The germline V gene has CDR1 MNHEY and CDR2 SMNVEV (reference sequence). V was cut by 5 bases and J by 6 bases, with 13 bases left in between. This CDR3 is 13 amino acids long. For the CDR3, the DNA is TGTGCCAGCAGTCCCCGGGGGAGAGCTGAAGCTTTCTTT. It specifies CASSPRGRAEAFF.

This chain connects TRBV6-5 to TRBJ2-7; 7 bases align to TRBD1. CDR3 length: 14 residues. Germline-derived CDR1 and CDR2 are MNHEY and SVGAGI. V was pared by 4 bases and J by 7 bases, with 10 bases of the junction left unmatched. The CDR3 region has the DNA TGTGCCAGCAGTTCAGGGGACAGTTTTTTTGAGCAGTACTTC. Its protein is CASSSGDSFFEQYF.